This TCR beta chain was recorded in a study of identifying expanded T cells in peripheral blood. Using immunoSEQ multiplex PCR, the repertoire was profiled, and TCRdb retains in-frame clones only, with some absent. The data hold around 100,000 clones, with about 90% observed a single time. As to this clone: No antigen is known for it.

Study-level results: Differentially abundant clones: around 1.2 between replicates, around 17 at around 14 days, approximately 19 at four.

The sequenced material came from blood. This clonotype originated in a person between 18 and 75 years old in good health.

CDR3 sequence reads: CASSERGGGISYEQYF. The CDR3, as DNA: TGTGCCAGCAGTGAAAGGGGCGGGGGGATCTCCTACGAGCAGTACTTC. This chain links TRBV6-1 with TRBJ2-7; 8 nucleotides match TRBD2. J gave up 0 bases and V 2 bases, and 6 bases lay outside the gene matches. CDR3 size: 16 residues. Looked up from germline, CDR1 is MNHNS and CDR2 is SASEGT.